These T cell receptor beta chains were read from a single sample in a study of blood T cell repertoires in COVID-19. Method: immunoSEQ multiplex PCR; TCRdb's copy keeps in-frame clones and lacks some. There are 28,000 or so clones in the sample; about 85% occur only once, and 65% to 80% lies in the top ten. The sample comprised peripheral blood. The origin of the receptors is a man in his 70s with acute or convalescent COVID-19. CDR3s include the opening cysteine and the closing phenylalanine or tryptophan. D genes are given only for firm matches. Clone sizes are given selectively: once, few, many, or a class where the clone is expanded.

V,J,size,length,D,CDR3,DNA
TRBV30,TRBJ1-5,.,13,.,CAWSVAGDQPQHF,TGTGCCTGGAGTGTGGCAGGGGATCAGCCCCAGCATTTT
TRBV30,TRBJ2-1,.,11,.,CAWSGVAEQFF,TGTGCCTGGAGCGGGGTAGCGGAGCAGTTCTTC
TRBV5-6,TRBJ2-7,.,14,.,CASSRWQINYEQYF,TGTGCCAGCAGCCGATGGCAGATTAACTACGAGCAGTACTTC
TRBV6-2/TRBV6-3,TRBJ1-1,.,11,.,CASSYSIVVSF,TGTGCCAGCAGTTACTCGATCGTAGTATCCTTT
TRBV7-2,TRBJ2-7,.,15,.,CASSLERASSYEQYF,TGTGCCAGCAGCTTAGAGCGCGCAAGCTCCTACGAGCAGTACTTC
TRBV12-2,TRBJ2-5,.,13,.,CEGFRETGETQYF,TGTGAAGGGTTCCGGGAGACTGGGGAGACCCAGTACTTC
TRBV11-2,TRBJ2-1,.,16,TRBD1,CASSSVNWDREDEQFF,TGTGCCAGCAGCTCCGTCAACTGGGACAGGGAGGATGAGCAGTTCTTC
TRBV28,TRBJ1-4,few,16,TRBD1,CASSRTGGRTNEKLFF,TGTGCCAGCAGCCGGACAGGGGGACGGACTAATGAAAAACTGTTTTTT
TRBV4-3,TRBJ1-4,.,15,TRBD1,CASSQSATGWEKLFF,TGCGCCAGCAGCCAATCTGCGACAGGGTGGGAAAAACTGTTTTTT
TRBV29-1,TRBJ2-7,.,15,TRBD1,CSVEESGTGLSEQYF,TGCAGCGTTGAAGAGTCCGGGACAGGGTTGAGCGAGCAGTACTTC
TRBV27,TRBJ2-7,.,14,TRBD1,CASNPWDRVNEQYF,TGTGCCAGCAACCCTTGGGACAGGGTTAACGAGCAGTACTTC
TRBV11-2,TRBJ1-4,.,12,.,CASSFVPEKLFF,TGTGCCAGCAGCTTTGTTCCAGAAAAACTGTTTTTT
TRBV5-6,TRBJ1-1,few,13,.,CASSFLMNTEAFF,TGTGCCAGCAGTTTCTTAATGAACACTGAAGCTTTCTTT
TRBV18,TRBJ2-1,.,13,.,CASSQGPNNEQFF,TGTGCCAGCTCTCAGGGGCCCAACAATGAGCAGTTCTTC
TRBV5-1,TRBJ1-5,.,15,.,CASSLRPDGAQPQHF,TGCGCCAGCAGCTTGCGGCCCGACGGAGCTCAGCCCCAGCATTTT
TRBV6-6,TRBJ1-2,.,15,TRBD1,CASSTSGTGNYGYTF,TGTGCCAGCAGTACTTCCGGGACAGGAAACTATGGCTACACCTTC